This T cell receptor (beta chain) was recovered during a study of T-cell memory formation after mild COVID-19. Points from the study as a whole: Clones that contracted from day 15 to 85 were balanced CD4/CD8, while later expanders leaned CD4+. Memory sampled before infection contained some responding clones, suggesting cross-reactive memory joined.

TCRdb re-called the 5' RACE reads through MiXCR, storing one row per CDR3 protein. Of 200,000 to 250,000 distinct CDR3 sequences detected, 16% appear once; the ten largest clones hold around 3.4%. In germline, CDR1 is SGHTA, CDR2 FQGNSA. The CDR3 is 14 residues long. V was pared by 3 bases and J by 0 bases, with 7 bases between. In its sample, this clonotype was seen many times. Its antigen remains unidentified. The sample was PBMCs or a T cell subset sorted from them (not recorded which). This sequence joins TRBV7-2 and TRBJ2-3; D is uncertain. This clonotype was obtained from a man younger than 30 who had mild COVID-19 (a few samples of this study predate the infection). Cell type and time point are not known. CDR3 loop: CASSFHTSTDTQYF. The CDR3 DNA is TGTGCCAGCAGCTTCCACACAAGCACAGATACGCAGTATTTT.